What follows is one T cell receptor (beta chain) and its context. Its antigen is unidentified. This specimen comes from a study of identifying expanded T cells in peripheral blood. Study-level findings and limits: Across healthy donors, higher total template counts meant significantly greater approximately 2-week count variance. Technical replicates showed approximately 1.2 changed clones; about two weeks approximately 15; four weeks 19.

Some clones are missing from TCRdb's copy, which holds only in-frame ones; the method was immunoSEQ multiplex PCR. Of over 80,000 clones listed, around 87% are singletons. Germline values: CDR1 MGHDK, CDR2 SYGVNS. V shed 5 bases and J shed 1 base, with 7 bases lying between them. The CDR3 length is 13 residues. The sequenced sample consisted of blood. The TCR was taken from a person between 18 and 75 years old in good health. The chain recombines TRBV25-1 with TRBJ2-3, with unresolved D. For the CDR3, the DNA is TGTGCCAGCAGTTCCCCGGGCACAGATACGCAGTATTTT. This codes for CASSSPGTDTQYF.